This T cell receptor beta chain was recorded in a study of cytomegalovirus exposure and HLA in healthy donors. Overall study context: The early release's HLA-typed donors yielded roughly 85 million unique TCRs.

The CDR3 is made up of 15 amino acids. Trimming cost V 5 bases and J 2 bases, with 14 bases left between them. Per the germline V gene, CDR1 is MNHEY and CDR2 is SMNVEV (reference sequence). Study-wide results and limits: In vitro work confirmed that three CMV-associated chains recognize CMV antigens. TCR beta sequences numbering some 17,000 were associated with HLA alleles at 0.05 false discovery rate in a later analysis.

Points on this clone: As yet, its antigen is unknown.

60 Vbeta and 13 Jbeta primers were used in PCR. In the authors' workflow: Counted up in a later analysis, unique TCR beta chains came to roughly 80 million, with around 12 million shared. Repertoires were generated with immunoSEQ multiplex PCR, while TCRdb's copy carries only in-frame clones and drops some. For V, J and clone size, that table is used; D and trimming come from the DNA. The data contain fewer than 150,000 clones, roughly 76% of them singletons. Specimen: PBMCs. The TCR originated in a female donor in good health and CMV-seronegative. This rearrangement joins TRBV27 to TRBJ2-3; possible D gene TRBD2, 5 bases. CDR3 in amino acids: CASSPLGGLTDTQYF. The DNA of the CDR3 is TGTGCCAGCAGTCCCCTCGGCGGACTCACAGATACGCAGTATTTT.